This T cell receptor (beta chain) came from a study of blood T cell repertoires in COVID-19. Clones were read by immunoSEQ multiplex PCR, and TCRdb kept only the in-frame ones, dropping some. The data hold 310,000 or so clones, with roughly 87% observed a single time. Germline V CDR1 and CDR2: LNHDA, SQIVND (reference sequence). The CDR3 contains 21 residues. V gave up 4 bases and J gave up 0 bases; unmatched junction bases: 20. Participant-reported clinical history was the basis for cohort assignment. This sequence joins TRBV19 and TRBJ2-2, with 7 bases aligning to TRBD1. Sample: PBMCs or T cells enriched from blood (not recorded which). This sequence was found in a woman between 18 and 30 years old who had recovered from COVID-19. CDR3 residues: CASSKTRPGQSQSSNTGELFF. Here the CDR3 DNA reads TGTGCCAGTAGTAAAACAAGACCGGGACAGAGTCAATCCTCGAACACCGGGGAGCTGTTTTTT.